The 32 T cell receptor beta chains given below trace back to one sample, sequenced in a study of T cells in Graves' hyperthyroidism and ophthalmopathy. There were TCR beta CDR3 regions amplified from RNA transcripts. Researchers ran a first-round RT-PCR on the TCR CDR3 using the HTBI primer set. TCRdb itself ran the multiplex PCR reads through MiXCR, one entry per CDR3 protein. Among roughly 570,000 distinct CDR3 sequences listed, 15% to 19% were seen once. The sample consisted of blood. These receptors were collected from a woman in her thirties with Graves' hyperthyroidism.

This clonotype was found many times. The genes are TRBV2 and TRBJ1-2; tentative D call: TRBD1 (5 bases). Germline-derived CDR1 and CDR2 are SNHLY and FYNNEI. The CDR3 extends over 15 amino acids. V was clipped by 7 bases and J by 3 bases, with 18 bases between them. The CDR3 region is CASISRGSRHYGYTF. Here the CDR3 DNA reads TGTGCCAGCATCTCTAGGGGCAGCCGTCACTATGGCTACACCTTC.

The chain is built from TRBV6-1 and TRBJ1-4; D call uncertain. The V gene lost 4 bases and the J gene lost 7 bases, with 13 bases spanning the gap. The CDR3 runs to 14 residues. Per germline, CDR1 MNHNS and CDR2 SASEGT. The CDR3 reads CASSGWQEAEKLFF. Here the CDR3 DNA reads TGTGCCAGCAGTGGATGGCAGGAAGCTGAAAAACTGTTTTTT.

The rearrangement links TRBV5-1 to TRBJ2-1; D is ambiguous. Trimming stripped 1 base from V and 4 bases from J, with 12 bases between. The germline V gene has CDR1 SGHRS and CDR2 YFSETQ. The CDR3 is 15 residues long. The CDR3 coding sequence is TGCGCCAGCAGCTTGCGGGTGCCGGGTTACAATGAGCAGTTCTTC. It translates to CASSLRVPGYNEQFF. Filled out from reference TRBV5-1 and TRBJ2-1, the complete variable domain reads KAGVTQTPRYLIKTRGQQVTLSCSPISGHRSVSWYQQTPGQGLQFLFEYFSETQRNKGNFPGRFSGRQFSNSRSEMNVSTLELGDSALYLCASSLRVPGYNEQFFGPGTRLTVL.

This clonotype appeared a few times. This sequence joins TRBV11-3 and TRBJ2-3, with D perhaps matching TRBD1 or TRBD2 (5 bases each). Trimming shortened V by 3 bases and J by 1 base, and 8 bases separated the two germline ends. The length of the CDR3 is 14 residues. The germline V gene has CDR1 SGHNT and CDR2 YENEEA. The CDR3 DNA reads as TGTGCCAGCAGCTTCGGGGCGGGCACAGATACGCAGTATTTT. Translating gives CASSFGAGTDTQYF.

The V call is TRBV7-9, the J call TRBJ1-2, with no clear D. Germline V gene lookup returns CDR1 SEHNR and CDR2 FQNEAQ (reference sequence). V lost 2 bases to trimming and J lost 6 bases, with 16 bases between them. There are 15 residues in the CDR3. The CDR3 coding sequence is TGTGCCAGCAGCTTAAAGACCGGGAGGCCGGATGGCTACACCTTC. Translating it yields CASSLKTGRPDGYTF.

Ten or more counts support this clonotype. The chain links TRBV24-1 to TRBJ2-1; 8 bases match TRBD1. Germline CDR1 is KGHDR and CDR2 is SFDVKD. V lost 5 bases and J lost 3; bases outside the gene matches: 5. This CDR3 is built from 15 residues. The CDR3 DNA sequence: TGTGCCACCAGTGTGACAGGGGAACGCTACAATGAGCAGTTCTTC. Its translation: CATSVTGERYNEQFF.

The rearrangement uses TRBV4-1 and TRBJ1-5; 8 nucleotides line up with TRBD1. Germline CDR1 reads MGHRA; CDR2 reads YSYEKL. With V trimmed by 4 bases and J by 0 bases, 11 bases remained unmatched. The CDR3 covers 18 residues. CDR3 nucleotide sequence: TGCGCCAGCAGCCGGCATCTGGGACAGGACGGTAGCAATCAGCCCCAGCATTTT. It is translated as CASSRHLGQDGSNQPQHF.

This clonotype has at least ten counts. This sequence joins TRBV12-3 or TRBV12-4 and TRBJ1-6; the match to TRBD1 covers 8 bases. The CDR3 spans 15 residues. V shed 4 bases and J 7 bases; nucleotides not matched to a gene: 6. The CDR3 protein is CASSSRDRRNSPLHF. The CDR3 coding sequence is TGTGCCAGCAGTTCCAGGGACAGGAGGAATTCACCCCTCCACTTT.

The chain uses TRBV7-2 and TRBJ2-1; possibly TRBD1 for D (5 bases). Germline assignment: CDR1 SGHTA and CDR2 FQGNSA. This CDR3 comprises 13 residues. Between the trimmed V and J ends, which lost 6 bases and 6 bases, there was a span of 12 bases. The DNA for the CDR3 is TGTGCCAGCAGTCCTTCCCAGGGCAATGAGCAGTTCTTC. Residues: CASSPSQGNEQFF.

The table lists this clonotype with many counts. The chain uses TRBV7-9 and TRBJ2-1; 10 nucleotides align to TRBD1. The CDR3 totals 16 residues. The V segment lost 5 bases and the J segment 3 bases; nucleotides outside the gene matches: 7. Germline V gives CDR1 SEHNR, CDR2 FQNEAQ (reference sequence). This CDR3 is CASSHRQGAGYNEQFF. The CDR3, as DNA: TGTGCCAGCAGCCATCGACAGGGGGCCGGCTACAATGAGCAGTTCTTC. The full variable domain, completed using reference TRBV7-9 and TRBJ2-1, is DTGVSQNPRHKITKRGQNVTFRCDPISEHNRLYWYRQTLGQGPEFLTYFQNEAQLEKSRLLSDRFSAERPKGSFSTLEIQRTEQGDSAMYLCASSHRQGAGYNEQFFGPGTRLTVL.

This clonotype was found once. The chain couples TRBV27 to TRBJ2-4, with D tentatively TRBD1 or TRBD2 (5 bases each). Germline loops: CDR1 MNHEY, CDR2 SMNVEV (reference sequence). The length of the CDR3 is 16 residues. Trimming took 6 bases from V and 0 from J, leaving 15 bases between them. The CDR3 nucleotides are TGTGCCAGCAGCCCCGGGGCAGAGTTAGCCAAAAACATTCAGTACTTC. Translated: CASSPGAELAKNIQYF.

This clonotype was detected only a few times. V usage is TRBV7-6 and J usage is TRBJ2-7; 9 positions agree with TRBD2. CDR1 and CDR2 (germline): SGHVS, FNYEAQ. The CDR3 totals 17 residues. Germline trimming cut 1 base from V and 2 bases from J; bases unmatched to any gene: 9. CDR3 residues: CASSLGSRLAGTYEQYF. CDR3 DNA sequence: TGTGCCAGCAGCTTAGGTAGTCGGCTAGCGGGAACCTACGAGCAGTACTTC.

The chain has TRBV5-8 and TRBJ1-3; no firm D call. The CDR3 is 15 amino acids. Trimming cost V 0 bases and J 0 bases, with 7 bases left between them. Germline values: CDR1 SGHTS, CDR2 YDEGEE. CDR3 sequence reads: CASSLDPDSGNTIYF. The CDR3 region has the DNA TGTGCCAGCAGCTTGGATCCGGACTCTGGAAACACCATATATTTT.

This clonotype has at least ten counts. The chain employs TRBV20-1 and TRBJ1-1; TRBD1 might be the D (6 bases). The CDR3 is made up of 15 amino acids. Trimming took off 5 bases at V and 1 base at J, with 17 bases between the two ends. From germline, CDR1 is DFQATT and CDR2 SNEGSKA (reference sequence). In DNA form, the CDR3 reads TGCAGTGCTGGCACAAACCCACAGGGGAACACTGAAGCTTTCTTT. Translating gives CSAGTNPQGNTEAFF.

The chain couples TRBV6-1 to TRBJ2-3; D is undetermined. The CDR3 is made up of 15 amino acids. The V gene's germline CDR1 is MNHNS and CDR2 SASEGT. V lost 4 bases and J 0 bases, leaving 11 bases between the germline ends. The CDR3 DNA follows: TGTGCCAGCAGTGCTTACTCAACTAGCACAGATACGCAGTATTTT. Amino acid sequence: CASSAYSTSTDTQYF.

In its sample, this clonotype was seen many times. The chain links TRBV5-6 to TRBJ2-3; 9 bases are shared with TRBD1. The ends lost 3 bases at V and 6 bases at J; junction bases unmatched: 8. Germline loops: CDR1 SGHDT, CDR2 YYEEEE. There are 15 residues in the CDR3. CDR3 coding DNA: TGTGCCAGCAGCTCCGGGACAGGGAGTCGGGATACGCAGTATTTT. Amino acids: CASSSGTGSRDTQYF.

This chain links TRBV29-1 with TRBJ1-2; a weak D match, TRBD1 (5 bases). Germline CDR1 is SQVTM and CDR2 is ANQGSEA. CDR3 size: 11 residues. V was cut by 3 bases and J by 6 bases, with 8 bases left in between. Here the CDR3 DNA reads TGCAGCGTTGAGAGCAGGGATGGCTACACCTTC. Amino acid sequence: CSVESRDGYTF.

In its sample, this clonotype was seen a few times. Just one base apart from a much larger clone, this may be a read error. The chain combines TRBV11-2 with TRBJ2-7; D may be TRBD2 (6 bases). Trimming removed 5 bases from V and 8 bases from J, with 16 bases in between. The germline V gene encodes CDR1 SGHAT and CDR2 FQNNGV. This CDR3 region has 13 residues. The CDR3 region is CASSTERAGKQYF. The CDR3 DNA sequence: TGTGCCAGCAGCACAGAGCGAGCGGGCAAGCAGTACTTC.

The V and J genes are TRBV4-3 and TRBJ2-7; D might be TRBD1 (5 bases). Deletions cut 0 bases from V and 3 bases from J, with 12 bases between. CDR1 is LGHNA and CDR2 is YSLEER in the germline V gene. This CDR3 has 15 amino acids. CDR3 DNA sequence: TGCGCCAGCAGCCAAGAACAAAGGGGCTACTACGAGCAGTACTTC. It encodes CASSQEQRGYYEQYF.

The rearrangement joins TRBV15 to TRBJ1-3, with D tentatively TRBD1 (5 bases). Looked up from germline, CDR1 is LNHNV and CDR2 is YYDKDF (reference sequence). The CDR3 is made up of 14 amino acids. Trimming cost V 3 bases and J 4 bases, with 10 bases left between them. The CDR3 sequence: CATSSMGPGNTIYF. CDR3 nucleotide sequence: TGTGCCACCAGCAGTATGGGGCCCGGAAACACCATATATTTT. Supplemented by reference TRBV15 and TRBJ1-3, the full variable domain reads DAMVIQNPRYQVTQFGKPVTLSCSQTLNHNVMYWYQQKSSQAPKLLFHYYDKDFNNEADTPDNFQSRRPNTSFCFLDIRSPGLGDTAMYLCATSSMGPGNTIYFGEGSWLTVV.

The chain joins TRBV20-1 to TRBJ1-6; 12 positions match TRBD1. V lost 5 bases and J lost 9; bases outside the gene matches: 2. Germline-derived CDR1 and CDR2 are DFQATT and SNEGSKA (reference sequence). The CDR3 is 13 residues long. In nucleotides, the CDR3 is TGCAGTGCTGGGACAGGGGGCGGTTCACCCCTCCACTTT. As protein: CSAGTGGGSPLHF.

The rearrangement joins TRBV7-2 to TRBJ2-7, with TRBD1 identical over 10 bases. The ends lost 6 bases at V and 11 bases at J; junction bases unmatched: 16. The germline gives CDR1 SGHTA, CDR2 FQGNSA. The CDR3 length is 15 residues. The DNA of the CDR3 is TGTGCCAGCAGTAGCAGGGACAGGGGCCCGTCGCGAGAGTACTTC. Its protein is CASSSRDRGPSREYF.

The chain links TRBV7-9 to TRBJ2-7, with no clear D. The CDR3 length is 13 residues. Trimming shortened V by 4 bases and J by 7 bases, and 14 bases separated the two germline ends. The V gene's germline CDR1 is SEHNR and CDR2 FQNEAQ (reference sequence). Written as DNA, the CDR3 is TGTGCCAGCAGCTCGTACGGGTCCGAGGAGCAGTACTTC. It translates to CASSSYGSEEQYF.

In its sample, this clonotype was seen many times. This sequence joins TRBV20-1 and TRBJ2-7, with 7 bases that match TRBD1. V lost 3 bases and J lost 2; bases outside the gene matches: 4. CDR1 is DFQATT and CDR2 is SNEGSKA in the germline V gene (reference sequence). This CDR3 spans 13 amino acids. DNA of the CDR3: TGCAGTGCTAGGGGGACAGCTACCTACGAGCAGTACTTC. Translated: CSARGTATYEQYF.

There are many counts of this clonotype. The rearrangement joins TRBV30 to TRBJ1-2; 7 positions agree with TRBD1. CDR3 length: 13 amino acids. The ends lost 5 bases at V and 0 bases at J; junction bases unmatched: 3. The germline V gene encodes CDR1 GTSNPN and CDR2 SVGIG (reference sequence). The CDR3 DNA reads TGTGCCTGGCGACAGGGAGCTAACTATGGCTACACCTTC. Protein sequence: CAWRQGANYGYTF.

The chain couples TRBV19 to TRBJ2-1; 7 positions match TRBD2. From germline, CDR1 is LNHDA and CDR2 SQIVND (reference sequence). CDR3 length: 16 residues. J was trimmed by 0 bases and V by 6 bases; bases with no gene match: 8. CDR3 region: CASSHQRGSSYNEQFF. CDR3 in DNA: TGTGCCAGTAGCCATCAGCGGGGCAGCTCCTACAATGAGCAGTTCTTC.

This clonotype came up many times. The rearrangement joins TRBV6-1 to TRBJ2-7; a possible D gene is TRBD1 (5 bases). The CDR3 has 11 residues. Trimming removed 11 bases from V and 6 bases from J, with 14 bases in between. From germline, CDR1 is MNHNS and CDR2 SASEGT. CDR3 protein: CASTRVGEQYF. In DNA, the CDR3 is TGTGCCTCGACCAGGGTGGGCGAGCAGTACTTC.

As for this clonotype: The junction shows a germline mismatch at one end, possibly a read error. The chain's CDR3 is CAGRPGLATTSTDTQYF. CDR3 sequence (DNA): TGTGCCGGCAGGCCGGGACTAGCGACCACTAGCACAGATACGCAGTATTTT. This chain uses TRBV11-2 with TRBJ2-3, with 10 bases identical to TRBD2. Germline loops: CDR1 SGHAT, CDR2 FQNNGV. The CDR3 totals 17 residues. The full variable domain, its missing parts supplied by reference TRBV11-2 and TRBJ2-3, is EAGVAQSPRYKIIEKRQSVAFWCNPISGHATLYWYQQILGQGPKLLIQFQNNGVVDDSQLPKDRFSAERLKGVDSTLKIQPAKLEDSAVYLCAGRPGLATTSTDTQYFGPGTRLTVL.

CDR3: CASSLVGGVNQPQHF. In DNA form, the CDR3 reads TGTGCCAGCAGCTTAGTGGGGGGAGTCAATCAGCCCCAGCATTTT. J is TRBJ1-5 and V is TRBV7-2, with D possibly being TRBD1 (5 bases). The CDR3 totals 15 residues. Germline loops: CDR1 SGHTA, CDR2 FQGNSA. Trimming took 1 base from V and 3 from J, leaving 10 bases between them.

This clonotype has only a few counts. CDR3 loop: CASSGGTGVNTEAFF. The CDR3 DNA follows: TGCGCCAGCAGCGGGGGGACAGGGGTGAACACTGAAGCTTTCTTT. This chain uses TRBV5-1 with TRBJ1-1, with 10 nucleotides matching TRBD1. V dropped 4 bases and J dropped 0; count of bases not matched to a gene: 3. CDR1 is SGHRS and CDR2 is YFSETQ in the germline V gene. The CDR3 runs to 15 residues.

This clonotype was detected many times. The V call is TRBV3-1, the J call TRBJ2-2, with 7 bases fitting TRBD2. The CDR3 contains 15 residues. Germline loops: CDR1 LGHDT, CDR2 YNNKEL (reference sequence). V trimming: 2 bases; J trimming: 4 bases; junction bases outside the gene matches: 4. The CDR3 DNA follows: TGTGCCAGCAGCCAATGGCGGGAGTTCACCGGGGAGCTGTTTTTT. This codes for CASSQWREFTGELFF.

This clonotype was counted many times. This chain uses TRBV30 with TRBJ1-1; D call uncertain. V gave up 0 bases and J gave up 3 bases, with 5 bases separating them. The length of the CDR3 is 12 residues. Germline CDR1 reads GTSNPN; CDR2 reads SVGIG (reference sequence). CDR3 in DNA: TGTGCCTGGAGTGTCGCTCACACTGAAGCTTTCTTT. Translated, it gives CAWSVAHTEAFF.